This entry lists 6 T cell receptor beta chains sequenced from one sample in a study of blood T cell repertoires in COVID-19. Data came from immunoSEQ multiplex PCR; TCRdb stores just in-frame clones and leaves some out. This table has some 190,000 clones, roughly 84% appearing once. What was sequenced was peripheral blood. These receptors originate from a woman older than 75 with active or convalescent COVID-19.

The chain recombines TRBV6-6 with TRBJ2-1; TRBD1 agrees at 10 bases. Per the germline V gene, CDR1 is MNHNY and CDR2 is SVGAGI (reference sequence). Unmatched junction bases numbered 3, after V lost 0 bases and J lost 7 bases. This CDR3 contains 15 residues. CDR3 residues: CASSYSWDRGNEQFF. The CDR3 DNA sequence: TGTGCCAGCAGTTACTCATGGGACAGGGGTAATGAGCAGTTCTTC.

The chain links TRBV9 to TRBJ2-1; weak D call: TRBD2 (6 bases). Germline CDR1 SGDLS, CDR2 YYNGEE. The CDR3 length is 16 residues. V gave up 3 bases and J gave up 5 bases, with 18 bases separating them. CDR3 in amino acids: CASSAPYGTLNNEQFF. The CDR3 nucleotides are TGTGCCAGCAGCGCCCCCTATGGGACTTTGAACAATGAGCAGTTCTTC.

The chain joins TRBV7-2 to TRBJ1-2; 10 bases align to TRBD1. The CDR3 consists of 14 residues. The V gene end was trimmed by 8 bases and the J gene end by 4 bases; junction bases not matched to a gene: 7. Germline CDR1 and CDR2: SGHTA and FQGNSA. The CDR3 sequence: CASSLRQGAYGYTF. In DNA form, the CDR3 reads TGTGCCAGCTCCCTTCGACAGGGGGCCTATGGCTACACCTTC.

V usage is TRBV9 and J usage is TRBJ1-1; 7 nucleotides match TRBD1. The V gene end was trimmed by 2 bases and the J gene end by 0 bases; junction bases not matched to a gene: 1. The germline CDR1 and CDR2 sequences are SGDLS and YYNGEE. The CDR3 consists of 14 residues. The CDR3 here is CASSVGTVNTEAFF. In DNA, the CDR3 is TGTGCCAGCAGCGTGGGGACAGTGAACACTGAAGCTTTCTTT.

The gene calls are TRBV30 and TRBJ2-7; maybe TRBD1 (5 bases). The CDR3 is 14 amino acids. Trimming pared 1 base from V and 5 bases from J, leaving 15 bases between. Germline loops: CDR1 GTSNPN, CDR2 SVGIG (reference sequence). DNA for the CDR3: TGTGCCTGGAGTGACCCGCCAGGGATCCACGAGCAGTACTTC. Translating gives CAWSDPPGIHEQYF.

CDR3 sequence (DNA): TGTGCCAGCAGCCCACAGGGTTTAAGAAACACCATATATTTT. Translation: CASSPQGLRNTIYF. The J gene is TRBJ1-3, the V gene TRBV6-5, with a tentative D call TRBD1 (6 bases). V was clipped by 6 bases and J by 5 bases, with 14 bases between them. The CDR3 consists of 14 residues. CDR1 MNHEY and CDR2 SVGAGI come from the germline V gene.